The 26 T cell receptor beta chains below come from one sample, sequenced in a study of regulatory T cells in long-lasting Graves disease. To make TCR beta libraries, researchers used iRepertoire HTBI primers and Arm-PCR of CDR3 regions. TCRdb re-called the multiplex PCR reads with MiXCR, one entry per CDR3 protein. The table shows under 300,000 distinct CDR3 sequences, with 15% to 20% occurring only once. Time point in this sample: newly diagnosed GD, antithyroid drugs for less than 3 months. Preparation of the TCR library used RNA extracted from PBMCs. The sequenced sample was peripheral blood mononuclear cells (PBMCs), obtained at new diagnosis, from a patient treated with antithyroid drugs. The source of these receptors is a female donor with Graves disease.

The sample holds many counts of this clonotype. V and J are TRBV7-2 and TRBJ2-5; tentatively, D is TRBD1 (6 bases). From germline, CDR1 is SGHTA and CDR2 FQGNSA. This CDR3 is built from 14 residues. The V end lost 5 bases, the J end lost 5 bases, and 15 bases lay between the germline ends. The CDR3 region has the DNA TGTGCCAGCAGCACAGGGACCTGGGGCGAGACCCAGTACTTC. Its protein is CASSTGTWGETQYF.

V and J are TRBV20-1 and TRBJ1-6; 9 nucleotides line up with TRBD1. Germline V gene sequence: CDR1 DFQATT, CDR2 SNEGSKA (reference sequence). The CDR3 spans 16 residues. Trimming removed 5 bases from V and 1 base from J; junction bases left unmatched: 6. CDR3 bases: TGCAGTGCTTCCCGACAGGGGGGTTCCTATAATTCACCCCTCCACTTT. This sequence encodes CSASRQGGSYNSPLHF.

This clonotype was recorded many times. The DNA of the CDR3 is TGTGCCAGCAGGGGACAGTTCGCGAACACCGGGGAGCTGTTTTTT. Translating gives CASRGQFANTGELFF. The chain has TRBV6-1 and TRBJ2-2, with 7 bases fitting TRBD1. The CDR3 sequence is 15 residues long. Germline V lookup: CDR1 MNHNS, CDR2 SASEGT. V was clipped by 6 bases and J by 0 bases; unmatched bases: 4.

Ten or more counts support this clonotype. The chain carries TRBV4-2 and TRBJ2-2, with 12 bases that match TRBD2. Trimming took 3 bases from V and 4 from J; bases not matched to a gene: 12. Germline CDR1 reads LGHNA; CDR2 reads YNFKEQ. The CDR3 loop spans 19 amino acids. In nucleotides, the CDR3 is TGTGCCAGCAGCCAGGGCCCCGGGCTAGCGGGAGGGGGCACCGGGGAGCTGTTTTTT. This encodes CASSQGPGLAGGGTGELFF.

Many counts were recorded for this clonotype. This chain connects TRBV28 to TRBJ1-5; D perhaps matches TRBD1 (5 bases). V lost 4 bases, J lost 9 bases, and 10 bases lay in between. The CDR3 runs to 12 residues. The germline gives CDR1 MDHEN, CDR2 SYDVKM. CDR3 loop: CASSSGLGPQHF. The CDR3 coding sequence is TGTGCCAGCAGTTCAGGGTTGGGGCCCCAGCATTTT.

V usage is TRBV5-4 and J usage is TRBJ2-5, with D possibly being TRBD1 (5 bases). Germline V gene sequence: CDR1 SGHNT, CDR2 YYREEE (reference sequence). V gave up 2 bases and J gave up 7 bases, with 9 bases separating them. This CDR3 is built from 12 residues. The CDR3 region has the DNA TGTGCCAGCAGCTTACAGGATCGGACCCAGTACTTC. Translated: CASSLQDRTQYF.

This clonotype was counted many times. This chain links TRBV20-1 with TRBJ1-6; 7 bases agree with TRBD1. Germline-derived CDR1 and CDR2 are DFQATT and SNEGSKA (reference sequence). J gave up 7 bases and V 6 bases, and 6 bases lay outside the gene matches. The CDR3 covers 13 residues. CDR3 DNA: TGCAGTGCAGGGGACAGCGCCAATTCACCCCTCCACTTT. Amino acid sequence: CSAGDSANSPLHF.

The V gene is TRBV13, the J gene TRBJ1-1, with TRBD1 matching over 9 bases. Germline V gene data show CDR1 as PRHDT and CDR2 as FYEKMQ (reference sequence). The J segment lost 8 bases and the V segment lost 4 bases, leaving 5 bases of the junction unmatched. This CDR3 is built from 13 residues. CDR3 coding DNA: TGTGCCAGCAGCTACCCGGGACAGGGAGAAGCTTTCTTT. Amino acids: CASSYPGQGEAFF.

This chain links TRBV20-1 with TRBJ2-7; D is unclear. CDR1 is DFQATT, CDR2 SNEGSKA, per germline (reference sequence). The CDR3 sequence is 13 residues long. V lost 6 bases and J lost 3, with 15 bases in between. The CDR3 DNA reads as TGCAGTGCCATTGGCCATCTACACTACGAGCAGTACTTC. Translating gives CSAIGHLHYEQYF.

The rearrangement uses TRBV19 and TRBJ2-7, with D perhaps matching TRBD1 (6 bases). The germline V gene encodes CDR1 LNHDA and CDR2 SQIVND (reference sequence). This CDR3 is built from 16 residues. V was clipped by 4 bases and J by 2 bases, with 18 bases between them. The CDR3 sequence: CASSRTGTPRAYEQYF. CDR3 coding DNA: TGTGCCAGTAGTAGAACCGGGACACCTCGGGCCTACGAGCAGTACTTC.

At least ten counts were recorded for this clonotype. This sequence joins TRBV2 and TRBJ1-1; 7 bases are a match to TRBD1. The junction had 1 base not matched to a gene; V was cut back by 3 bases and J by 6 bases. Germline loops: CDR1 SNHLY, CDR2 FYNNEI. The CDR3 consists of 12 residues. The CDR3 sequence is CASSDRGPEAFF. CDR3 in DNA: TGTGCCAGCAGTGATAGGGGGCCTGAAGCTTTCTTT.

The chain combines TRBV28 with TRBJ2-7; 7 bases agree with TRBD2. The V gene's germline CDR1 is MDHEN and CDR2 SYDVKM. Unmatched junction bases numbered 3, after V lost 2 bases and J lost 5 bases. The CDR3 is 13 amino acids. CDR3 nucleotide sequence: TGTGCCAGCAGTTTACAGGGAGGGAACGAGCAGTACTTC. It translates to CASSLQGGNEQYF.

This chain links TRBV6-4 with TRBJ2-2; D might be TRBD2 (5 bases). This CDR3 is built from 16 residues. Germline CDR1 reads MRHNA; CDR2 reads SNTAGT. Trimming removed 2 bases from V and 1 base from J, with 11 bases in between. CDR3 nucleotides: TGTGCCAGCAGTGACACTGAAAGCGGGAACACCGGGGAGCTGTTTTTT. This sequence encodes CASSDTESGNTGELFF.

This clonotype was seen at least ten times. The chain combines TRBV7-9 with TRBJ2-7, with 7 positions matching TRBD1. This CDR3 region has 13 residues. Germline loops: CDR1 SEHNR, CDR2 FQNEAQ (reference sequence). V trimming: 5 bases; J trimming: 5 bases; junction bases outside the gene matches: 6. The CDR3 nucleotides read TGTGCCAGCAGCCCGACAGGGATGGACGAGCAGTACTTC. Protein product: CASSPTGMDEQYF.

This clonotype was seen repeatedly, ten times or more. The chain combines TRBV9 with TRBJ1-1, with D possibly being TRBD1 (5 bases). Germline CDR1 is SGDLS and CDR2 is YYNGEE. The V gene lost 4 bases and the J gene lost 3 bases, with 16 bases spanning the gap. The CDR3 spans 15 residues. As DNA, the CDR3 is TGTGCCAGCAGCCCTCGTGTTGTGGGGGACACTGAAGCTTTCTTT. Protein: CASSPRVVGDTEAFF.

This clonotype was counted between two and nine times. This may be a read error, as it is one base from a much larger clone. This sequence joins TRBV5-1 and TRBJ2-3, with a possible D match to TRBD1 (6 bases). CDR1 and CDR2 (germline): SGHRS, YFSETQ. This CDR3 region has 15 residues. CDR3 nucleotides: TGCGCCAGCAGCTTGGGCCAGGGGAGCACAGATACGCAGTGTTTT. This translates into CASSLGQGSTDTQCF.

This clonotype has a single count. The genes are TRBV7-9 and TRBJ2-1; D tentatively reads TRBD1 or TRBD2 (5 bases each). The length of the CDR3 is 16 residues. The V gene lost 6 bases and the J gene lost 7 bases, with 22 bases spanning the gap. Per the germline V gene, CDR1 is SEHNR and CDR2 is FQNEAQ (reference sequence). DNA of the CDR3: TGTGCCAGCAGTTACCCGGGACGGGCGGGTTTGAATGAGCAGTTCTTC. Translated, it gives CASSYPGRAGLNEQFF.

The table lists this clonotype with many counts. The chain employs TRBV20-1 and TRBJ1-6; no firm D call. CDR1 and CDR2 (germline): DFQATT, SNEGSKA (reference sequence). The ends were cut back, 0 bases at V and 5 bases at J, with 14 bases in the middle. This CDR3 comprises 16 residues. The CDR3 DNA follows: TGCAGTGCTAGAGACCCCGGGGATGGGAATAATTCACCCCTCCACTTT. Its translation is CSARDPGDGNNSPLHF.

V usage is TRBV20-1 and J usage is TRBJ2-1, with D possibly TRBD1 on 5 matching bases. V was trimmed by 6 bases and J by 6 bases, leaving 15 bases between them. Germline V CDR1 and CDR2: DFQATT, SNEGSKA (reference sequence). CDR3 length: 13 residues. The CDR3 nucleotides are TGCAGTGCAGGGGCGCGTAGGAGCAATGAGCAGTTCTTC. Translated: CSAGARRSNEQFF.

This clonotype has just one count. V is TRBV6-2 or TRBV6-3 and J is TRBJ1-1, with D possibly being TRBD1 (5 bases). The CDR3 sequence is 16 residues long. Trimming removed 3 bases from V and 1 base from J, with 15 bases in between. Germline V gene lookup returns CDR1 MNHEY and CDR2 SVGEGT. This chain's CDR3 is CASSYRGGERNTEAFF. DNA for the CDR3: TGTGCCAGCAGTTATCGTGGGGGGGAGAGGAACACTGAAGCTTTCTTT.

This clonotype was counted at least ten times. The chain joins TRBV14 to TRBJ1-1; D not resolved. The CDR3 consists of 13 residues. V was trimmed by 4 bases and J by 4 bases, leaving 10 bases between them. Germline lookup yields CDR1 SGHDN and CDR2 FVKESK. The CDR3 nucleotides are TGTGCCAGCAGCCCCCGGCGGGGCACTGAAGCTTTCTTT. Protein product: CASSPRRGTEAFF.

This clonotype was seen at least ten times. The chain recombines TRBV7-2 with TRBJ2-7; D is uncertain. CDR3 size: 13 residues. The germline V gene has CDR1 SGHTA and CDR2 FQGNSA. V lost 1 base and J 4 bases, leaving 8 bases between the germline ends. The DNA for the CDR3 is TGTGCCAGCAGCTTAGGAGTGGGTTACGAGCAGTACTTC. As protein: CASSLGVGYEQYF. The variable domain in full, with the rest retrieved from reference TRBV7-2 and TRBJ2-7, is GAGVSQSPSNKVTEKGKDVELRCDPISGHTALYWYRQSLGQGLEFLIYFQGNSAPDKSGLPSDRFSAERTGGSVSTLTIQRTQQEDSAVYLCASSLGVGYEQYFGPGTRLTVT.

Note on this clonotype: Without the conserved terminal phenylalanine or tryptophan, this CDR3 likely stems from a read error. The chain is built from TRBV7-9 and TRBJ2-1; tentatively, D is TRBD2 (5 bases). The CDR3 is 15 residues long. Trimming took off 2 bases at V and 6 bases at J, with 14 bases between the two ends. The germline CDR1 and CDR2 sequences are SEHNR and FQNEAQ (reference sequence). The CDR3: CASSLSRDERNEQFL. CDR3 nucleotide sequence: TGTGCCAGCAGCTTATCCCGGGATGAGCGCAATGAGCAGTTCCTC.

This clonotype was seen more than once but under ten times. The gene calls are TRBV29-1 and TRBJ2-2, with D perhaps TRBD1 (6 bases). The germline V gene has CDR1 SQVTM and CDR2 ANQGSEA. The CDR3 runs 15 residues. V lost 6 bases to trimming and J lost 0 bases, with 14 bases between them. DNA for the CDR3: TGCAGCGTCGCAGGGGACACGGCGAACACCGGGGAGCTGTTTTTT. It codes for CSVAGDTANTGELFF.

The table lists this clonotype with many counts. The CDR3 nucleotides are TGTGCCAGCATGACGACAGGGGTGGGCACTGAAGCTTTCTTT. Protein product: CASMTTGVGTEAFF. J is TRBJ1-1 and V is TRBV6-1; the match to TRBD1 covers 8 bases. V gave up 7 bases and J gave up 4 bases; unmatched junction bases: 8. Germline loops: CDR1 MNHNS, CDR2 SASEGT. The CDR3 covers 14 residues.

A few counts support this clonotype. This may stem from a read error, because a much larger clone lies one nucleotide away. This chain joins TRBV12-3 or TRBV12-4 and TRBJ2-1; D unresolved. There are 14 residues in the CDR3. In nucleotides, the CDR3 is TGTGCCAGCAGTTTTGCGGCCGGGCGCAATGAGCAGTCCTTC. As protein: CASSFAAGRNEQSF.